The TCR beta chain described here comes from a study of blood T cell repertoires in COVID-19. The CDR3 length is 16 residues. The V gene's germline CDR1 is SGHKS and CDR2 YYEKEE (reference sequence). The ends were cut back, 4 bases at V and 3 bases at J, with 17 bases in the middle. Repertoires were generated with immunoSEQ multiplex PCR, while TCRdb's copy carries only in-frame clones and drops some. There are roughly 78,000 clones in the sample; more than 70% occur only once, and roughly 13% lies in the top ten. This sequence joins TRBV5-5 and TRBJ1-5, with a weak D call TRBD1 (5 bases). This receptor was obtained from a man aged 45-65 years with COVID-19, enrolled during active disease. Sequencing was done on a sample of peripheral blood. CDR3 protein: CASSRGWDRPNQPQHF. Written as DNA, the CDR3 is TGTGCCAGCAGCCGGGGGTGGGACCGCCCCAATCAGCCCCAGCATTTT.